Below are 23 T cell receptor beta chains sequenced from a single sample in a study of response to subunit inactivated influenza vaccine. MiXCR, run by TCRdb on the RT-PCR reads, gives a single entry per CDR3 protein. The table has fewer than 800,000 distinct CDR3 sequences, around 14% seen once. This sample comprised PBMCs from blood, obtained less than 13 days after vaccination. All receptors come from a man in his fifties who received an inactivated influenza vaccine.

The chain is built from TRBV18 and TRBJ2-2; D remains ambiguous. The CDR3 length is 16 residues. The V end lost 0 bases, the J end lost 2 bases, and 10 bases lay between the germline ends. Germline-derived CDR1 and CDR2 are KGHSH and LQKENI. The CDR3 here is CASSPPYAANTGELFF. CDR3 DNA: TGTGCCAGCTCACCACCGTACGCAGCTAACACCGGGGAGCTGTTTTTT.

This clonotype came up a few times. The chain links TRBV9 to TRBJ2-3, with D possibly matching TRBD2 (5 bases). Germline V gene lookup returns CDR1 SGDLS and CDR2 YYNGEE. V lost 3 bases and J lost 2, with 7 bases in between. The CDR3 has 13 amino acids. As DNA, the CDR3 is TGTGCCAGCAGCGCGGACTTCACAGATACGCAGTATTTT. Amino acid sequence: CASSADFTDTQYF.

The rearrangement links TRBV10-3 to TRBJ2-7, with TRBD1 matching 10 bases. Germline CDR1 is ENHRY and CDR2 is SYGVKD. Trimming took 3 bases from V and 2 from J; bases not matched to a gene: 4. The CDR3 runs 15 residues. The CDR3 DNA sequence: TGTGCCATCAGTGACGTGACAGGGGGCCCCTACGAGCAGTACTTC. Amino acid sequence: CAISDVTGGPYEQYF.

Many counts were recorded for this clonotype. J is TRBJ2-1 and V is TRBV10-3, with TRBD2 identical over 8 bases. The J segment lost 14 bases and the V segment lost 2 bases, leaving 5 bases of the junction unmatched. This CDR3 spans 12 amino acids. In germline, CDR1 is ENHRY, CDR2 SYGVKD. CDR3 DNA sequence: TGTGCCATCAGTGAGCTAGCGGGCATGGAGTTCTTC. Its protein is CAISELAGMEFF.

V is TRBV2 and J is TRBJ2-3; no clear D. This CDR3 is 15 amino acids long. CDR1 is SNHLY and CDR2 is FYNNEI in the germline V gene. Deletions cut 6 bases from V and 2 bases from J, with 15 bases between. CDR3 loop: CASSSNTILTDTQYF. As DNA, the CDR3 is TGTGCCAGCAGCTCAAATACCATACTCACAGATACGCAGTATTTT. Full variable domain (outside the CDR3, taken from reference TRBV2 and TRBJ2-3): EPEVTQTPSHQVTQMGQEVILRCVPISNHLYFYWYRQILGQKVEFLVSFYNNEISEKSEIFDDQFSVERPDGSNFTLKIRSTKLEDSAMYFCASSSNTILTDTQYFGPGTRLTVL.

This chain links TRBV2 with TRBJ1-6, with 8 nucleotides matching TRBD1. J lost 9 bases, V lost 5 bases, and 3 bases had no gene match. Germline CDR1 is SNHLY and CDR2 is FYNNEI. The CDR3 spans 13 residues. Here the CDR3 DNA reads TGTGCCAGCAGTCGGACAGGGAGTTCACCCCTCCACTTT. Translation: CASSRTGSSPLHF.

CDR3 sequence reads: CSARWGRGGGQGAYNEQFF. Here the CDR3 DNA reads TGCAGTGCTAGATGGGGACGCGGAGGGGGACAGGGGGCCTACAATGAGCAGTTCTTC. The chain is built from TRBV20-1 and TRBJ2-1, with 11 nucleotides matching TRBD1. Trimming at V came to 2 bases and at J to 2 bases, leaving 14 bases not matched to a gene. CDR3 length equals 19 residues. Germline CDR1 and CDR2: DFQATT and SNEGSKA (reference sequence).

This clonotype was recorded a few times. The chain employs TRBV11-2 and TRBJ2-7; D unresolved. Germline V gives CDR1 SGHAT, CDR2 FQNNGV. The CDR3 covers 14 residues. V dropped 2 bases and J dropped 0 bases, with 8 bases sitting between them. The CDR3 bases are TGTGCCAGCAGCTTAAAACGGAACTCCTACGAGCAGTACTTC. Translating gives CASSLKRNSYEQYF.

This clonotype occurred a few times. The chain has TRBV7-8 and TRBJ2-1; 12 bases match TRBD2. V dropped 5 bases and J dropped 13; count of bases not matched to a gene: 9. This CDR3 spans 14 amino acids. The germline V gene has CDR1 SGHVS and CDR2 FQNEAQ. The CDR3 region has the DNA TGTGCCAGCAGCCCTTCCTCGACTAGCGGGAGCCAGTTCTTC. Translated: CASSPSSTSGSQFF.

The chain carries TRBV12-3 or TRBV12-4 and TRBJ1-3; unclear D gene. This CDR3 comprises 13 residues. Trimming removed 2 bases from V and 7 bases from J, with 9 bases in between. CDR3 nucleotides: TGTGCCAGCAGTTTAAGTCGGAGGAACACCATATATTTT. It is translated as CASSLSRRNTIYF.

This rearrangement joins TRBV20-1 to TRBJ2-1, with a tentative D call TRBD2 (7 bases). CDR1 DFQATT and CDR2 SNEGSKA come from the germline V gene (reference sequence). V lost 0 bases, J lost 10 bases, and 22 bases lay in between. CDR3 length: 16 residues. This chain's CDR3 is CSAREVGRGLGREQFF. Here the CDR3 DNA reads TGCAGTGCTAGAGAGGTTGGGCGGGGGCTAGGTCGGGAGCAGTTCTTC.

This clonotype was detected only a few times. The chain's CDR3 is CSAREGGTQYF. The CDR3 nucleotides read TGCAGTGCTAGAGAGGGCGGGACCCAGTACTTC. This chain links TRBV20-1 with TRBJ2-5, with D unresolved. The V end was cut by 0 bases, the J end by 7 bases, with 6 bases between. The CDR3 runs to 11 residues. The germline V gene encodes CDR1 DFQATT and CDR2 SNEGSKA (reference sequence).

J is TRBJ2-3 and V is TRBV24-1; 9 bases line up with TRBD1. The CDR3 extends over 16 amino acids. The V and J ends lost 5 bases and 3 bases, in that order; junction bases with no gene match: 8. CDR1 is KGHDR and CDR2 is SFDVKD in the germline V gene. CDR3 residues: CATSGGTGRWTDTQYF. The CDR3 coding sequence is TGTGCCACCAGTGGTGGGACAGGGAGATGGACAGATACGCAGTATTTT.

Only a few counts were recorded for this clonotype. The CDR3 is CASSLEGRHEQFF. DNA of the CDR3: TGTGCCAGCAGCCTTGAGGGGCGCCATGAGCAGTTCTTC. This chain joins TRBV7-2 and TRBJ2-1; tentatively, D is TRBD1 or TRBD2 (5 bases each). The CDR3 spans 13 residues. V was shortened by 5 bases and J by 8 bases, with 13 bases between the two germline ends. Germline lookup yields CDR1 SGHTA and CDR2 FQGNSA.

This clonotype was recorded a few times. The J gene is TRBJ1-6, the V gene TRBV5-1; D not certain. Germline CDR1 and CDR2: SGHRS and YFSETQ. The length of the CDR3 is 14 residues. With 1 base removed from V and 8 bases from J, the gap between germline ends came to 10 bases. The DNA for the CDR3 is TGCGCCAGCAGCTTGTCCCTGGTGGATTCACCCCTCCACTTT. It specifies CASSLSLVDSPLHF.

CDR3 amino acids: CASRDRGVVETQYF. The CDR3 region has the DNA TGTGCCAGCAGAGACAGGGGTGTCGTAGAGACCCAGTACTTC. The genes are TRBV6-2 or TRBV6-3 and TRBJ2-5; 8 bases align to TRBD1. Germline loops: CDR1 MNHEY, CDR2 SVGEGT. The CDR3 is 14 amino acids. V was clipped by 6 bases and J by 4 bases; unmatched bases: 7.

The CDR3 region has the DNA TGTGCCAGCACTAACGCAGAGACCCAGTACTTC. This gives the protein CASTNAETQYF. The rearrangement uses TRBV6-2 or TRBV6-3 and TRBJ2-5; D is unresolved. Germline CDR1 is MNHEY and CDR2 is SVGEGT. This CDR3 has 11 amino acids. Trimming took 7 bases from V and 4 from J, leaving 7 bases between them.

The V call is TRBV6-5, the J call TRBJ2-1, with D unresolved. Germline loops: CDR1 MNHEY, CDR2 SVGAGI. The CDR3 has 14 amino acids. The ends were cut back, 0 bases at V and 6 bases at J, with 9 bases in the middle. CDR3 in amino acids: CASSYSGGGNEQFF. CDR3 DNA sequence: TGTGCCAGCAGTTACTCAGGCGGCGGCAATGAGCAGTTCTTC.

This clonotype has at least ten counts. The J gene is TRBJ2-5, the V gene TRBV20-1; TRBD1 matches 9 bases. In germline, CDR1 is DFQATT, CDR2 SNEGSKA (reference sequence). Losses at the gene ends were 0 bases for V and 3 bases for J; bases not matched to a gene: 5. The CDR3 contains 15 residues. This CDR3 is CSARDWGQGEETQYF. CDR3 nucleotide sequence: TGCAGTGCTAGAGATTGGGGACAGGGAGAAGAGACCCAGTACTTC.

This clonotype turned up a few times. V gene TRBV7-8 combines with J gene TRBJ1-2; D might be TRBD1 (5 bases). V lost 5 bases and J 5 bases, leaving 18 bases between the germline ends. CDR1 is SGHVS and CDR2 is FQNEAQ in the germline V gene. The CDR3 contains 15 residues. The CDR3 DNA reads as TGTGCCAGCAGCGGAGGTCAGGGCAGGGTATATGGCTACACCTTC. Amino acid sequence: CASSGGQGRVYGYTF.

This clonotype was observed at least ten times. This chain uses TRBV6-6 with TRBJ2-3; D remains ambiguous. The CDR3 runs to 12 residues. V lost 2 bases and J lost 8, with 8 bases in between. From germline, CDR1 is MNHNY and CDR2 SVGAGI (reference sequence). The CDR3 loop reads CASSYGYATQYF. The CDR3 region has the DNA TGTGCCAGCAGTTACGGTTACGCTACGCAGTATTTT.

This clonotype was counted only a few times. This chain links TRBV15 with TRBJ2-2; D may be TRBD1 (5 bases). V gave up 7 bases and J gave up 3 bases, with 15 bases separating them. The CDR3 consists of 15 residues. Germline lookup yields CDR1 LNHNV and CDR2 YYDKDF (reference sequence). The DNA of the CDR3 is TGTGCCACCACTCCGACAGTGACCCACACCGGGGAGCTGTTTTTT. This encodes CATTPTVTHTGELFF. The full variable domain, rest sourced from reference TRBV15 and TRBJ2-2, is DAMVIQNPRYQVTQFGKPVTLSCSQTLNHNVMYWYQQKSSQAPKLLFHYYDKDFNNEADTPDNFQSRRPNTSFCFLDIRSPGLGDTAMYLCATTPTVTHTGELFFGEGSRLTVL.

The CDR3 protein is CSAREREEGQKNSPLHF. CDR3 DNA sequence: TGCAGTGCTAGAGAGAGGGAAGAGGGACAGAAGAATTCACCCCTCCACTTT. The genes are TRBV20-1 and TRBJ1-6; 7 positions match TRBD1. The CDR3 length is 17 residues. V lost 0 bases to trimming and J lost 7 bases; unmatched junction nucleotides: 12. Germline assignment: CDR1 DFQATT and CDR2 SNEGSKA (reference sequence).